This entry is about one TCR beta chain. Its cognate antigen is unknown. The germline V gene has CDR1 DFQATT and CDR2 SNEGSKA (reference sequence). The junction had 12 bases not matched to a gene; V was cut back by 4 bases and J by 2 bases. CDR3 length: 17 amino acids. MiXCR, applied by TCRdb to the 5' RACE reads, yields one record per CDR3 protein. Found here are about 59,000 distinct CDR3 sequences, roughly 12% of them singletons; the top ten hold roughly 10%. Unsorted libraries were prepared from 2 million PBMCs that had been stored at -80 C. The sample belongs to a study of neurological immune-mediated disorders. Findings of the study overall: Across subjects, no CDR3 amino acid sequence appeared in expanded clones of more than one subject, a finding that suggested private repertoires in all groups.

The TCR originated in a woman aged 55-69 years with HTLV-1-associated myelopathy (HAM/TSP). The V call is TRBV20-1, the J call TRBJ2-5; 11 nucleotides match TRBD2. The sequenced material came from PBMCs. The DNA for the CDR3 is TGCAGTGCTATTGCCGTGGGACTAGCGGTATTGCAAGAGACCCAGTACTTC. Its protein product is CSAIAVGLAVLQETQYF.